This TCR beta chain was captured by sequencing in a study of T-cell memory formation after mild COVID-19. cDNA libraries for TCR alpha and TCR beta, carrying sample barcodes and UMIs, came from 5'RACE with constant-segment primers. TCRdb reanalysed the 5' RACE reads using MiXCR and keeps one entry per CDR3 protein. The sample lists about 270,000 distinct CDR3 sequences, 15% to 20% seen once, with roughly 24% in the top ten. Germline loops: CDR1 DFQATT, CDR2 SNEGSKA (reference sequence). V was clipped by 7 bases and J by 5 bases, with 11 bases between them. The CDR3 totals 12 residues. Overall study results and limits: CD4/CD8 balance characterized clones contracting day 15 to 85, and CD4+ skew characterized later expanders. Some clones that responded turned up in pre-infection memory, which suggests that cross-reactive memory joined in. Day 37-peaking second-wave clones had unconfirmed SARS-CoV-2 specificity.

This clonotype was observed at least ten times. Antigen specificity is unknown. The sequencing sample was made of PBMCs or a T cell subset sorted from them (not recorded which). This clonotype originated in a man between 18 and 35 years old who had mild COVID-19 (a few samples of this study predate the infection). Cell type and time point are not known. V gene TRBV20-1 combines with J gene TRBJ2-2; no reliable D call. CDR3 sequence reads: CSGRHLTGELFF. CDR3 nucleotides: TGCAGTGGAAGACATCTAACCGGGGAGCTGTTTTTT.